This TCR beta chain was profiled in a study of T cells in Graves' hyperthyroidism and ophthalmopathy. There were TCR beta CDR3 regions amplified from RNA transcripts. When the TCR CDR3 underwent first-round RT-PCR, the HTBI primer set was used. MiXCR, applied by TCRdb to the multiplex PCR reads, yields one record per CDR3 protein. The data show 500,000 to 800,000 distinct CDR3 sequences, about 15% seen once. Unmatched junction bases numbered 5, after V lost 1 base and J lost 2 bases. The CDR3 length is 14 residues. CDR1 is GTSNPN and CDR2 is SVGIG in the germline V gene (reference sequence). The V gene is TRBV30, the J gene TRBJ2-7, with 7 positions matching TRBD1. This clonotype was sampled from a woman between 50 and 59 years old with Graves' ophthalmopathy. Sequencing was done on a sample of blood. CDR3 coding DNA: TGTGCCTGGAGTGCCGGGACAGCGACCTACGAGCAGTACTTC. This encodes CAWSAGTATYEQYF.